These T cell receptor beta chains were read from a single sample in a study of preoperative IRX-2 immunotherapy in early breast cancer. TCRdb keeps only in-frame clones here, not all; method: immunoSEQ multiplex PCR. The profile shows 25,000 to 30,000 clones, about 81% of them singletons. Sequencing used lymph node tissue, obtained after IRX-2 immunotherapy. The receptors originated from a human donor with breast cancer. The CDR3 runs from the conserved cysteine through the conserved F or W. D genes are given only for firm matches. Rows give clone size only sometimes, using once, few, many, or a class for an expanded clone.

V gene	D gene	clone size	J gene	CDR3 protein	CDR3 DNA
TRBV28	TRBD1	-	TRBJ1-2	CASRLSGQNSYGYTF	TGTGCCAGCAGACTTTCGGGACAGAATTCCTATGGCTACACCTTC
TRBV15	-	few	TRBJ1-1	CATSRQGLFGTEAFF	TGTGCCACCAGCAGACAGGGATTATTCGGGACTGAAGCTTTCTTT
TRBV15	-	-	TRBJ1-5	CATSRDKAIPYQPQHF	TGTGCCACCAGCAGAGATAAGGCGATCCCTTATCAGCCCCAGCATTTT
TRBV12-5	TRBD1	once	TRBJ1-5	CASGPGQGNQPQHF	TGTGCTAGTGGTCCCGGACAGGGGAATCAGCCCCAGCATTTT
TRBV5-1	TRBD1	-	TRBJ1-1	CASSLARTGGAFVRDTEAFF	TGCGCCAGCAGCTTGGCCAGGACAGGGGGCGCTTTCGTTCGGGACACTGAAGCTTTCTTT
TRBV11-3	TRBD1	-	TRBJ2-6	CASSSLPGQGASGANVLTF	TGTGCCAGCAGCTCCCTCCCGGGACAGGGGGCCTCTGGGGCCAACGTCCTGACTTTC
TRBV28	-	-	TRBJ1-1	CASSPGTPVQLLF	TGTGCCAGCAGTCCCGGGACACCAGTTCAGTTGCTCTTT
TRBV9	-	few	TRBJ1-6	CASSESSSYNSPLHF	TGTGCCAGCAGCGAGTCGAGCTCCTATAATTCACCCCTCCACTTT
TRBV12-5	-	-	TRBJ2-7	CASTTGARYEQYF	TGTGCCAGCACCACCGGGGCCCGCTACGAGCAGTACTTC
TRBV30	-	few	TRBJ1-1	CAWSRNRAVTEAFF	TGTGCCTGGAGTCGAAACAGGGCGGTCACTGAAGCTTTCTTT
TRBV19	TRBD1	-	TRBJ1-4	CASSIRTGGEGNEKLFF	TGTGCCAGTAGTATACGCACAGGGGGCGAAGGTAATGAAAAACTGTTTTTT
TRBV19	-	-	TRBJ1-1	CASSTISTQASGYTEAFF	TGTGCCAGTAGTACAATATCTACCCAGGCCTCCGGTTACACTGAAGCTTTCTTT
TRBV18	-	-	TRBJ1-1	CASSPEQGWGGTEAFF	TGTGCCAGCTCACCGGAACAGGGCTGGGGGGGCACTGAAGCTTTCTTT
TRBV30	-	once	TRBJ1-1	CAWIRTFSNTEAFF	TGTGCCTGGATACGGACCTTTTCGAACACTGAAGCTTTCTTT
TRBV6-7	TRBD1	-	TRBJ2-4	CASRTGSAKNIQYF	TGTGCCAGCAGGACAGGGTCGGCCAAAAACATTCAGTACTTC
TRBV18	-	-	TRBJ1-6	CASSPTGVEGSSYNSPLHF	TGTGCCAGCTCACCAACTGGGGTGGAGGGGAGCTCCTATAATTCACCCCTCCACTTT
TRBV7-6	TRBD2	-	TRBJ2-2	CASSLGSGGLWELFF	TGTGCCAGCAGCTTGGGTAGCGGGGGGCTATGGGAGCTGTTTTTT
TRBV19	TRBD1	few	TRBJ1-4	CASSIRQGGEKLFF	TGTGCCAGTAGTATCCGACAGGGCGGGGAAAAACTGTTTTTT
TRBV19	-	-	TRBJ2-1	CASSPGFPRHEQFF	TGTGCCAGTAGTCCCGGCTTCCCTAGGCATGAGCAGTTCTTC
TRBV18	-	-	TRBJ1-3	CASSPDTWASGNTIYF	TGTGCCAGCTCACCAGATACCTGGGCGTCTGGAAACACCATATATTTT
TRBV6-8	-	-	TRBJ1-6	CASSHSYNSPLHF	TGTGCCAGCAGCCACTCCTATAATTCACCCCTCCACTTT
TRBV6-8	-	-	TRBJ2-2	CASSLNWDGELFF	TGTGCCAGCAGTTTAAATTGGGACGGGGAGCTGTTTTTT
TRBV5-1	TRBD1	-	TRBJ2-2	CASSPTRGQATGELFF	TGCGCCAGCAGCCCAACCAGGGGACAGGCAACCGGGGAGCTGTTTTTT
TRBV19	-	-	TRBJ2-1	CATRGRDNRGNEQFF	TGTGCCACCCGGGGGAGGGACAACCGAGGTAATGAGCAGTTCTTC
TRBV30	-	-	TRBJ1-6	CAWSVGGGWGSPLHF	TGTGCCTGGAGTGTAGGAGGAGGCTGGGGGTCACCCCTCCACTTT
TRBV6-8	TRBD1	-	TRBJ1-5	CASRGQRNSNQPQHF	TGTGCCAGCCGGGGACAGAGGAATAGCAATCAGCCCCAGCATTTT
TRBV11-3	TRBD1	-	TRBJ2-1	CASSFLLGQGITNEQFF	TGTGCCAGCAGCTTTCTTTTGGGACAGGGTATAACCAATGAGCAGTTCTTC
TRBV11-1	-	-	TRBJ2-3	CAIPLSRVFTDTQYF	TGTGCCATTCCCTTGAGCAGGGTCTTCACAGATACGCAGTATTTT
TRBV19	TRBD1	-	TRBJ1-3	CASSGLRDRGRNTIYF	TGTGCCAGTAGTGGTCTTAGGGACAGGGGCCGAAACACCATATATTTT
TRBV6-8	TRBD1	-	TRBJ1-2	CASSYRGQGYGYTF	TGTGCCAGCAGTTATCGTGGACAGGGCTATGGCTACACCTTC
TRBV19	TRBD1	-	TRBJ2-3	CASSRTGKRTDTQYF	TGTGCCAGTAGCCGGACAGGGAAGAGGACAGATACGCAGTATTTT
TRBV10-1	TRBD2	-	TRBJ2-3	CASSEGRGGFTDTQYF	TGCGCCAGCAGTGAAGGGCGGGGGGGCTTCACAGATACGCAGTATTTT
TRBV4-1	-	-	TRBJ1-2	CASSQVQGTYGYTF	TGCGCCAGCAGCCAAGTTCAGGGGACCTATGGCTACACCTTC
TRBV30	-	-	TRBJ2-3	CAWSGGGSQDTQYF	TGTGCCTGGAGTGGGGGAGGAAGCCAAGATACGCAGTATTTT
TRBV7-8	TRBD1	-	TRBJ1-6	CASSPRTGGSYNSPLHF	TGTGCCAGCAGCCCTAGGACAGGGGGCTCCTATAATTCACCCCTCCACTTT
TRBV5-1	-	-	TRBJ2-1	CASSLAGQLLSYNEQFF	TGCGCCAGCAGCTTAGCGGGACAGCTCCTCTCCTACAATGAGCAGTTCTTC
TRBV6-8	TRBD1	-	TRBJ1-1	CASSDQQGDTEAFF	TGTGCCAGCAGTGACCAACAGGGGGACACTGAAGCTTTCTTT
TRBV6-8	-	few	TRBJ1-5	CASAISYNQPQHF	TGTGCCAGCGCTATCAGTTATAATCAGCCCCAGCATTTT
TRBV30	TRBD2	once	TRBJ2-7	CAWSVGLAGGNEQYF	TGTGCCTGGAGTGTAGGACTAGCGGGGGGAAACGAGCAGTACTTC
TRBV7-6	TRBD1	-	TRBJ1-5	CASSQVIGGHQPQHF	TGTGCCAGCAGCCAAGTGATAGGGGGCCATCAGCCCCAGCATTTT
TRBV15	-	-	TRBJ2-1	CATSREIGTGVNNEQFF	TGTGCCACCAGCAGAGAGATTGGGACCGGGGTTAACAATGAGCAGTTCTTC
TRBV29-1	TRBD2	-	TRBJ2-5	CSARLAAETQYF	TGCAGCGCAAGACTAGCGGCAGAGACCCAGTACTTC
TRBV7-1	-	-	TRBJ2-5	CASSLVDQETQYF	TGTGCCAGCAGCTTAGTAGACCAAGAGACCCAGTACTTC
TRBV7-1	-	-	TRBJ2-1	CASSSRQEANNEQFF	TGTGCCAGCAGCTCCAGACAGGAGGCCAACAATGAGCAGTTCTTC
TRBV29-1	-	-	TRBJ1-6	CSVEEEWGGPLHF	TGCAGCGTTGAAGAAGAATGGGGAGGACCCCTCCACTTT
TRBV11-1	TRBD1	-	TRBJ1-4	CASSAGTGFNEKLFF	TGTGCCAGCAGCGCGGGGACAGGGTTTAATGAAAAACTGTTTTTT
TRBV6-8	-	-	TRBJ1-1	CASSDSDEMNTEAFF	TGTGCCAGCAGTGATAGTGACGAAATGAACACTGAAGCTTTCTTT
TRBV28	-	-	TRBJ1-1	CASSLPLSTTKRAEAFF	TGTGCCAGCAGTTTACCCCTCTCAACGACGAAGCGCGCTGAAGCTTTCTTT
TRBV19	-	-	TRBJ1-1	CASRRGGEAFF	TGTGCCAGTAGAAGGGGAGGGGAAGCTTTCTTT
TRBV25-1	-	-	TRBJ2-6	CASSELYLSGANVLTF	TGTGCCAGCAGTGAATTATACCTCTCTGGGGCCAACGTCCTGACTTTC
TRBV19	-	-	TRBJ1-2	CASSIGGLNYGYTF	TGTGCCAGTAGTATAGGCGGCCTTAACTATGGCTACACCTTC
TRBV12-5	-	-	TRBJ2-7	CASTLSGFYEQYF	TGTGCCAGCACCCTCAGCGGCTTCTACGAGCAGTACTTC
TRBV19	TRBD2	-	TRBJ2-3	CASSKSSGGRDTQYF	TGTGCCAGTAGTAAATCTAGCGGGGGACGGGATACGCAGTATTTT
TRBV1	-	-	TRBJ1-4	CASSQGRGGFVSEKLFF	TGCGCCAGCAGCCAAGGGCGAGGTGGTTTTGTGTCGGAAAAACTGTTTTTT
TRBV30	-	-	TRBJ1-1	CAWSVLIGDEAFF	TGTGCCTGGAGTGTACTCATAGGGGATGAAGCTTTCTTT
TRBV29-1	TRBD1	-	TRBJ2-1	CSVGTGRMDEQFF	TGCAGCGTAGGGACAGGGAGAATGGATGAGCAGTTCTTC